The present entry profiles one T cell receptor (beta chain) with its context. Its target is not known. A read error may account for a junction end that differs from germline. Preparation methods for the bulk TCR libraries were those previously described, with listed TCR primers. MiXCR was run by TCRdb on the PCR reads, yielding one entry per CDR3 protein. The data contain some 590,000 distinct CDR3 sequences, less than 30% of them seen just once; the ten biggest clones take up about 0.78%. These data originate in a study of molecular identifiers for immune sequencing clone quantification. Study as a whole: Naive CD8 cell RNA, from roughly 18,000 or 92,000 cells, was split five ways in replicates, with four sequenced. The study, taken as a whole, reports: Whereas clones above 20 RNA copies held under 1% of naive-cell molecules, they held over 97% of effector molecules.

Germline CDR1 DFQATT, CDR2 SNEGSKA (reference sequence). The CDR3 loop spans 14 amino acids. The authors sorted naive CD8 T cells as CD8+CD4-CCR7+CD45RA+. The chain uses TRBV20-1 and TRBJ2-7, with D unresolved. Sample: naive CD8+ T cells from blood, with Jurkat cell RNA spiked in. Subset defined: FACS-sorted CD8+CD4-CCR7+CD45RA+ naive T cells. The receptor was derived from a human donor in good health. Some libraries in this study had Jurkat cell RNA spiked in. The CDR3 spells CSARGGPPAYGQYF. The CDR3 DNA is TGCAGTGCTAGAGGGGGTCCTCCTGCCTACGGGCAGTACTTC.